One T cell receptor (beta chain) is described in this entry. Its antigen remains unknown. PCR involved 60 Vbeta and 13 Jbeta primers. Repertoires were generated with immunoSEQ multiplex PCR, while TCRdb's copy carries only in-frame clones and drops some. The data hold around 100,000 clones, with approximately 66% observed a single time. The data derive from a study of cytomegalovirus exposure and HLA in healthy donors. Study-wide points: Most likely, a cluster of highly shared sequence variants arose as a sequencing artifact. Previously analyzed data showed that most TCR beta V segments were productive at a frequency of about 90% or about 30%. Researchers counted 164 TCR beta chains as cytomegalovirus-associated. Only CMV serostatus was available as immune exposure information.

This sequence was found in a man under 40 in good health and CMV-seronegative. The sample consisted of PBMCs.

The CDR3 nucleotides are TGCGCCAGCAGCCAAGAAGGTCAGGGGCACGGTGAGCAGTTCTTC. It is translated as CASSQEGQGHGEQFF. The V gene is TRBV4-1, the J gene TRBJ2-1; D perhaps matches TRBD1 (6 bases). Germline lookup yields CDR1 MGHRA and CDR2 YSYEKL. Trimming removed 0 bases from V and 9 bases from J, with 15 bases in between. The CDR3 sequence is 15 residues long.